Detailed here is one T cell receptor beta chain. This CDR3 is built from 15 residues. The junction had 4 bases not matched to a gene; V was cut back by 0 bases and J by 7 bases. The germline CDR1 and CDR2 sequences are SGHNT and YYREEE (reference sequence). These data are taken from a study of blood T cell repertoires in COVID-19. Study-level information: Acute and convalescent COVID-19 samples came from the United States, Italy and Spain. PBMCs, B-cell-depleted T cells, or T cells were the source of the cDNA or gDNA that made up the material.

Source study methods: Reference gene primer amplification gave estimated nucleated cell counts. The table came from immunoSEQ multiplex PCR; TCRdb's copy has only in-frame clones and leaves some out. The DNA gave D and trimming, while V, J and clone size come from that table. The sample has around 150,000 clones, less than 80% seen once. This rearrangement joins TRBV5-4 to TRBJ2-1; 10 nucleotides agree with TRBD2. The origin of this receptor is an elderly woman with active or convalescent COVID-19. The sample comprised peripheral blood. In nucleotides, the CDR3 is TGTGCCAGCAGCTTGGATCTAGCGGGGGAGAATGAGCAGTTCTTC. It translates to CASSLDLAGENEQFF.